This T cell receptor (beta chain) was sequenced for a study of T cells in Graves' hyperthyroidism and ophthalmopathy. Notes on the study in general: Most clonotypes that expanded in the thyroid above 0.001 also showed up in blood.

This clonotype was seen ten or more times. Antigen unknown. Amplification targeted TCR beta CDR3 regions from RNA transcripts. The TCR CDR3 was amplified in a first-round RT-PCR using the HTBI primer set. TCRdb ran MiXCR on the multiplex PCR reads and lists one entry per CDR3 protein. The table lists about 510,000 distinct CDR3 sequences, over 45% of them singletons. V was clipped by 8 bases and J by 3 bases; unmatched bases: 9. Germline CDR1 and CDR2: MNHNY and SVGAGI (reference sequence). There are 14 residues in the CDR3. Source material: peripheral blood or thyroid tissue (not recorded which). V gene TRBV6-6 combines with J gene TRBJ2-7; 8 nucleotides line up with TRBD1. The source of this sequence is an adult woman with Graves' disease, either hyperthyroidism or ophthalmopathy (not recorded which). CDR3 residues: CASGSGQVIYEQYF. CDR3 nucleotides: TGTGCCAGCGGATCGGGACAGGTGATCTACGAGCAGTACTTC.